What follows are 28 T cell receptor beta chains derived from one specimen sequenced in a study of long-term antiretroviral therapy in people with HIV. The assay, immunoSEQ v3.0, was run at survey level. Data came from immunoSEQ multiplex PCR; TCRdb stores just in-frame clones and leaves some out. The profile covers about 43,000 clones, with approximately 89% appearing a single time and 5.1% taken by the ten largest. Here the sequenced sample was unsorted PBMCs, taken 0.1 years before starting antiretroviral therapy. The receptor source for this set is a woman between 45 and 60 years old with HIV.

CDR3 sequence (DNA): TGTGCCAGCAGCCCGCTCGGAGGAGCGACTCAAGAGACCCAGTACTTC. Its translation is CASSPLGGATQETQYF. The gene calls are TRBV5-6 and TRBJ2-5; the D gene is possibly TRBD2 (5 bases). The CDR3 spans 16 residues. Trimming took off 4 bases at V and 2 bases at J, with 18 bases between the two ends. Germline values: CDR1 SGHDT, CDR2 YYEEEE.

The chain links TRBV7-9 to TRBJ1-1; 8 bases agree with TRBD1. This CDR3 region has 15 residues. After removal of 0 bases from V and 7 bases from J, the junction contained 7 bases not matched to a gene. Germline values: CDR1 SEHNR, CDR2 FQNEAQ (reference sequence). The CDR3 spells CASSLAETGVDEAFF. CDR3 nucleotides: TGTGCCAGCAGCTTAGCGGAGACAGGGGTTGATGAAGCTTTCTTT.

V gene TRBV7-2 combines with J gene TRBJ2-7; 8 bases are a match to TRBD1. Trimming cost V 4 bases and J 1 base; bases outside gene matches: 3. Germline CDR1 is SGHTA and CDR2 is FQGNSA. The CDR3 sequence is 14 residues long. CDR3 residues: CASSSRQGSYEQYF. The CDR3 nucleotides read TGTGCCAGCAGCTCGCGACAGGGGTCCTACGAGCAGTACTTC.

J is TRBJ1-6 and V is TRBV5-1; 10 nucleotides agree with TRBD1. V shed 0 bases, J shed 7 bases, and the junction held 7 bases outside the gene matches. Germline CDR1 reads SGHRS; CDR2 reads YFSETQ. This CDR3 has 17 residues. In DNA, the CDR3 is TGCGCCAGCAGCTTGGCGACAGACAGGGGGCGGAATTCACCCCTCCACTTT. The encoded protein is CASSLATDRGRNSPLHF.

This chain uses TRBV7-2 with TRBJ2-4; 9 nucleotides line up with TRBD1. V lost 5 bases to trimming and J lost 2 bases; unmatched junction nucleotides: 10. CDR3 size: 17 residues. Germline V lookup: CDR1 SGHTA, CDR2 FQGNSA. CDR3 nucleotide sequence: TGTGCCAGCAGCGGGGGACAGGGAGTTGGGACCAAAAACATTCAGTACTTC. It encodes CASSGGQGVGTKNIQYF.

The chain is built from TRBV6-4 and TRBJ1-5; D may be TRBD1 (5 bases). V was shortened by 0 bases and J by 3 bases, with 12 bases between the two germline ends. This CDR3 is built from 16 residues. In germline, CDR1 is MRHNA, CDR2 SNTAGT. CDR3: CASSDSGEYDNQPQHF. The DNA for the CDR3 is TGTGCCAGCAGTGACTCAGGGGAATACGACAATCAGCCCCAGCATTTT.

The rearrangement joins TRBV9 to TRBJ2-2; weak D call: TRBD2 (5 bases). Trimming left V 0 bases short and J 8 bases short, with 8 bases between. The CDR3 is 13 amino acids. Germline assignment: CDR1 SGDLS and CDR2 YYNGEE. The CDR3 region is CASSVAGYGELFF. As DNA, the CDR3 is TGTGCCAGCAGCGTAGCGGGGTATGGGGAGCTGTTTTTT.

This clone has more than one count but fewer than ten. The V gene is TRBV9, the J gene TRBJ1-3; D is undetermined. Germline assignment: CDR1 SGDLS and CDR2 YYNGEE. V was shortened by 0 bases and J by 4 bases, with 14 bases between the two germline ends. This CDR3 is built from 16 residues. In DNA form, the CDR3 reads TGTGCCAGCAGCGTAGGGTCAGGTACTATGGGAAACACCATATATTTT. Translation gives CASSVGSGTMGNTIYF.

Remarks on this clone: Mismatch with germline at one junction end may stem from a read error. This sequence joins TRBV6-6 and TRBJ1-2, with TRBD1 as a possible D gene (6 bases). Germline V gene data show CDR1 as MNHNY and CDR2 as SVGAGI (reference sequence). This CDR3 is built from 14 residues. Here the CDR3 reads CASSPHPGAETPTF. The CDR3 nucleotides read TGTGCCAGCAGCCCCCACCCAGGGGCAGAAACCCCGACTTTC.

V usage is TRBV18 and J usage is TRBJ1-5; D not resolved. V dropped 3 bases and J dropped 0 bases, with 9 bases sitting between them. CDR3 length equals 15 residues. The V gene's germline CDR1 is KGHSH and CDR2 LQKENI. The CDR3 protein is CASSPGRPSNQPQHF. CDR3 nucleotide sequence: TGTGCCAGCTCACCCGGACGTCCTAGCAATCAGCCCCAGCATTTT.

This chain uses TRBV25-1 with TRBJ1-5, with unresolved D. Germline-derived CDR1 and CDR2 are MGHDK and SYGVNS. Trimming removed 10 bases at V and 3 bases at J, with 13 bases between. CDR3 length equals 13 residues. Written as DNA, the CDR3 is TGTGCCACCCTCGGCGATCTCAATCAGCCCCAGCATTTT. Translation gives CATLGDLNQPQHF.

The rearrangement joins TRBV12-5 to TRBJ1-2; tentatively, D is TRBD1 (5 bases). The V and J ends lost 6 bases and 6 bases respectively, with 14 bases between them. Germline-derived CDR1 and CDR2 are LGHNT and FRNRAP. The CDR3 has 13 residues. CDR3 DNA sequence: TGTGCTAGTGGGCTCGGGACGGCCAATGGCTACACCTTC. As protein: CASGLGTANGYTF.

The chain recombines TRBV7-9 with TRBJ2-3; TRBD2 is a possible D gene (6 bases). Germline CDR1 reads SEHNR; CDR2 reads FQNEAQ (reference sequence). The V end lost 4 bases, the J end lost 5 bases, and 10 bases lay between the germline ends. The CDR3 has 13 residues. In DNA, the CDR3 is TGTGCCAGCAGCTCGGACGGGGGAGATACGCAGTATTTT. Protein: CASSSDGGDTQYF. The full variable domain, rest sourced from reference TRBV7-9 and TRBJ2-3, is DTGVSQNPRHKITKRGQNVTFRCDPISEHNRLYWYRQTLGQGPEFLTYFQNEAQLEKSRLLSDRFSAERPKGSFSTLEIQRTEQGDSAMYLCASSSDGGDTQYFGPGTRLTVL.

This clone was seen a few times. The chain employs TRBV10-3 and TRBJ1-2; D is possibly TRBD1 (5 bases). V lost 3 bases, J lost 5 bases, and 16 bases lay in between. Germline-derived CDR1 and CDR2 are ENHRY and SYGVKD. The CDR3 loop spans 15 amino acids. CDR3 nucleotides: TGTGCCATCAGTGAATTTACGGGGCCGGGGTATGGCTACACCTTC. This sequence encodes CAISEFTGPGYGYTF.

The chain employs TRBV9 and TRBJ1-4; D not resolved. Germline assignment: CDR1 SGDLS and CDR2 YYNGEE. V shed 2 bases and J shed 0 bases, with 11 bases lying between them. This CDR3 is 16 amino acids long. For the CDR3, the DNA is TGTGCCAGCAGCGTCTTGGCAGGTGCAACTAATGAAAAACTGTTTTTT. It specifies CASSVLAGATNEKLFF.

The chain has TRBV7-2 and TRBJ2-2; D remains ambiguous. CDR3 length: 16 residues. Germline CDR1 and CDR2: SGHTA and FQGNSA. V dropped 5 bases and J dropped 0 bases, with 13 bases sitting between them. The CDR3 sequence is CASSPKRETNTGELFF. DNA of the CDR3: TGTGCCAGCAGCCCGAAAAGGGAAACGAACACCGGGGAGCTGTTTTTT.

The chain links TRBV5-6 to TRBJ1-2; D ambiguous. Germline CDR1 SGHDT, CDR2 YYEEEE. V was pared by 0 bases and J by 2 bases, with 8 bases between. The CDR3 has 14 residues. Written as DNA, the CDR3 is TGTGCCAGCAGCTTGGGGGCCTTAAACTATGGCTACACCTTC. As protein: CASSLGALNYGYTF.

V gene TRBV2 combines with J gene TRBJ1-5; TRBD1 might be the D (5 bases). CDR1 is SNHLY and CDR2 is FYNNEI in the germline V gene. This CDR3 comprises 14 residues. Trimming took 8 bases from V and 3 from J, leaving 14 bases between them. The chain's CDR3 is CASAPRDYNQPQHF. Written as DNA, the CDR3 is TGTGCCAGCGCTCCTAGGGACTACAATCAGCCCCAGCATTTT.

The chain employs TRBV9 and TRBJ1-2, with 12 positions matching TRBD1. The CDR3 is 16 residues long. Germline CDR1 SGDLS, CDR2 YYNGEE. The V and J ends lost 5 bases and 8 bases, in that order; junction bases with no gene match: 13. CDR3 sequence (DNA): TGTGCCAGCAGGGATGGGACAGGGGGCATCAGGGGCGGCTACACCTTC. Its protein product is CASRDGTGGIRGGYTF.

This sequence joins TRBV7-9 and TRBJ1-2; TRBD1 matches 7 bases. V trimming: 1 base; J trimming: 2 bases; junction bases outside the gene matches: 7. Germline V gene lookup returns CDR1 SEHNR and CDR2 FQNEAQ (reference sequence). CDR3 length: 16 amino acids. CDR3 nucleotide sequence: TGTGCCAGCAGCTTAGGAGGACAGGCCTCCAACTATGGCTACACCTTC. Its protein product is CASSLGGQASNYGYTF.

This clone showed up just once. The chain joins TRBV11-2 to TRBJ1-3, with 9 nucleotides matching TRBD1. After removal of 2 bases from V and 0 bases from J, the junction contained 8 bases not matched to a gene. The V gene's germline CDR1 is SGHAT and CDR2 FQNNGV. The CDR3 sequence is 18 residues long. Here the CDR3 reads CASSLWATGGYSGNTIYF. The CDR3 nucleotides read TGTGCCAGCAGCTTATGGGCAACAGGGGGCTACTCTGGAAACACCATATATTTT.

Written as DNA, the CDR3 is TGTGCCAGCAGTTATTACACAGATACGCAGTATTTT. Translation: CASSYYTDTQYF. The V call is TRBV7-9, the J call TRBJ2-3; D remains unclear. This CDR3 has 12 amino acids. Germline CDR1 is SEHNR and CDR2 is FQNEAQ (reference sequence). Trimming removed 6 bases from V and 2 bases from J, with 6 bases in between. Looking up the rest from reference TRBV7-9 and TRBJ2-3 gives the full variable domain: DTGVSQNPRHKITKRGQNVTFRCDPISEHNRLYWYRQTLGQGPEFLTYFQNEAQLEKSRLLSDRFSAERPKGSFSTLEIQRTEQGDSAMYLCASSYYTDTQYFGPGTRLTVL.

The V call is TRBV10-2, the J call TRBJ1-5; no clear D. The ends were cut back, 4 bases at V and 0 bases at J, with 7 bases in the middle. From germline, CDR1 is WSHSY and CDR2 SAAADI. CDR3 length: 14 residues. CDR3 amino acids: CASSVGSSNQPQHF. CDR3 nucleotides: TGCGCCAGCAGTGTAGGCTCTAGCAATCAGCCCCAGCATTTT.

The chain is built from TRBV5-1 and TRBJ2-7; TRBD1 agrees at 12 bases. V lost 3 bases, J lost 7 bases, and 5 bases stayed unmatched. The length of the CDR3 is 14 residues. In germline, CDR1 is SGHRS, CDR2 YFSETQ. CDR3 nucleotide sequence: TGCGCCAGCAGCTCCGGGACAGGGGGCGGAGAGCAGTACTTC. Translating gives CASSSGTGGGEQYF.

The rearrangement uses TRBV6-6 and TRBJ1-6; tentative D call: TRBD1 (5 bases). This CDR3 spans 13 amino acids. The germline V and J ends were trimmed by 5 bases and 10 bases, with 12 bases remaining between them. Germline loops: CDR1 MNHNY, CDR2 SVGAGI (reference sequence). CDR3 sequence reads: CASSARVGSPLHF. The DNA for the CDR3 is TGTGCCAGCAGTGCCAGGGTTGGGTCACCCCTCCACTTT.

CDR3 coding DNA: TGTGCCAGCAGCCCAACCAGGGCCGATGAAAAACTGTTTTTT. Translated: CASSPTRADEKLFF. The rearrangement joins TRBV6-1 to TRBJ1-4, with D maybe TRBD1 (5 bases). Trimming stripped 6 bases from V and 6 bases from J, with 14 bases between. Per germline, CDR1 MNHNS and CDR2 SASEGT. The CDR3 extends over 14 amino acids.

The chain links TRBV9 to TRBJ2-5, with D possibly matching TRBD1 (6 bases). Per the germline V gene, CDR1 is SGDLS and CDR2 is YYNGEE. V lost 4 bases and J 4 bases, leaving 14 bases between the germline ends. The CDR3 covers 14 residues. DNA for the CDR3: TGTGCCAGCAGCTCTCAGGGGAAAAGAGAGACCCAGTACTTC. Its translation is CASSSQGKRETQYF.

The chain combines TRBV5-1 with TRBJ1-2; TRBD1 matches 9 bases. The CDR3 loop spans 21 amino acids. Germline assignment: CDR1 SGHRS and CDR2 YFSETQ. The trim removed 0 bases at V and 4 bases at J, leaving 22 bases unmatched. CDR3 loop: CASSLEGQGGSKSGGLYGYTF. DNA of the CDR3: TGCGCCAGCAGCTTGGAGGGACAGGGTGGTTCCAAGTCGGGCGGGCTCTATGGCTACACCTTC.